A single sample gave rise to the 9 T cell receptor beta chains below, sequenced in a study of technical replicates of blood from a few donors. Sequenced by immunoSEQ multiplex PCR; TCRdb stores in-frame clones only, minus some. Of around 73,000 clones detected, more than 90% appear once; the ten largest clones hold roughly 4.5%. The specimen was PBMCs. These TCRs come from a human donor in good health. Some clones in this sample may be carry-over from other donors' samples.

The chain is built from TRBV13 and TRBJ2-7; 7 bases align to TRBD1. The J segment lost 6 bases and the V segment lost 4 bases, leaving 3 bases of the junction unmatched. CDR1 and CDR2 (germline): PRHDT, FYEKMQ (reference sequence). The CDR3 is 12 residues long. This CDR3 is CASSWTGVEQYF. Here the CDR3 DNA reads TGTGCCAGCAGCTGGACAGGTGTCGAGCAGTACTTC. Combining the CDR3 with reference TRBV13 and TRBJ2-7 gives the whole variable domain AAGVIQSPRHLIKEKRETATLKCYPIPRHDTVYWYQQGPGQDPQFLISFYEKMQSDKGSIPDRFSAQQFSDYHSELNMSSLELGDSALYFCASSWTGVEQYFGPGTRLTVT.

V and J are TRBV5-5 and TRBJ2-7; 10 nucleotides match TRBD2. CDR1 and CDR2 (germline): SGHKS, YYEKEE (reference sequence). The CDR3 consists of 15 residues. V was pared by 0 bases and J by 3 bases, with 3 bases of the junction left unmatched. The CDR3 bases are TGTGCCAGCAGCTTGGCTAGCGGGAGAGGCTACGAGCAGTACTTC. Translated: CASSLASGRGYEQYF. The full variable domain, its missing parts supplied by reference TRBV5-5 and TRBJ2-7, is DAGVTQSPTHLIKTRGQQVTLRCSPISGHKSVSWYQQVLGQGPQFIFQYYEKEERGRGNFPDRFSARQFPNYSSELNVNALLLGDSALYLCASSLASGRGYEQYFGPGTRLTVT.

CDR3 residues: CASSLPGTGSGNSPLHF. As DNA, the CDR3 is TGTGCCAGCAGTTTACCAGGGACAGGTAGCGGTAATTCACCCCTCCACTTT. The chain recombines TRBV5-6 with TRBJ1-6; 8 nucleotides agree with TRBD1. The CDR3 loop spans 17 amino acids. The germline gives CDR1 SGHDT, CDR2 YYEEEE. The V segment lost 5 bases and the J segment 6 bases; nucleotides outside the gene matches: 13.

This clone was detected only once. V usage is TRBV5-1 and J usage is TRBJ2-3, with TRBD1 matching 7 bases. In germline, CDR1 is SGHRS, CDR2 YFSETQ. The CDR3 contains 15 residues. J lost 2 bases, V lost 4 bases, and 7 bases had no gene match. The CDR3 spells CASSRTGKHTDTQYF. In nucleotides, the CDR3 is TGCGCCAGCAGCCGGACAGGAAAACACACAGATACGCAGTATTTT.

The CDR3 DNA reads TGCGCCAGCAGCCAAGGACAGGGTGGCGAAAAACTGTTTTTT. Protein: CASSQGQGGEKLFF. The chain combines TRBV4-3 with TRBJ1-4; 7 nucleotides match TRBD1. Germline V CDR1 and CDR2: LGHNA, YSLEER. The CDR3 contains 14 residues. Germline trimming cut 1 base from V and 8 bases from J; bases unmatched to any gene: 4.

The chain combines TRBV18 with TRBJ2-1; weak D call: TRBD1 (5 bases). This CDR3 has 13 amino acids. The germline V gene encodes CDR1 KGHSH and CDR2 LQKENI. V lost 3 bases and J 4 bases, leaving 7 bases between the germline ends. The chain's CDR3 is CASSPGQYNEQFF. The CDR3, as DNA: TGTGCCAGCTCACCCGGACAATACAATGAGCAGTTCTTC.

Only one count was recorded for this clone. One end of the junction varies from germline; a read error may be responsible. The CDR3 bases are TGTGCCAGCAGCCGTATCGGAGCAGGACAGCTGAACCCTGAAGCTTTCTTT. It codes for CASSRIGAGQLNPEAFF. The chain is built from TRBV7-8 and TRBJ1-1; TRBD1 might be the D (6 bases). The CDR3 covers 17 residues. CDR1 and CDR2 (germline): SGHVS, FQNEAQ.

The rearrangement joins TRBV5-1 to TRBJ2-7; 8 bases map to TRBD1. Unmatched junction bases numbered 8, after V lost 4 bases and J lost 2 bases. Germline V gene data show CDR1 as SGHRS and CDR2 as YFSETQ. This CDR3 is built from 15 residues. CDR3 in DNA: TGCGCCAGCAGCCCGACAGGGGAGCTCCCCTACGAGCAGTACTTC. Translated, it gives CASSPTGELPYEQYF.

V usage is TRBV18 and J usage is TRBJ2-3; D is unresolved. This CDR3 contains 14 residues. V lost 3 bases, J lost 2 bases, and 9 bases lay in between. Germline-derived CDR1 and CDR2 are KGHSH and LQKENI. In DNA form, the CDR3 reads TGTGCCAGCTCACCGCGGCAGCCCACAGATACGCAGTATTTT. Translation gives CASSPRQPTDTQYF.